Each of the 16 T cell receptor beta chains below was sequenced from the same sample in a study of cytomegalovirus exposure and HLA in healthy donors. PCR was performed using 60 Vbeta and 13 Jbeta primers. TCRdb's copy holds only in-frame clones and misses some; the assay was immunoSEQ multiplex PCR. The profile shows about 300,000 clones, 75% to 90% of them singletons. What was sequenced was PBMCs. The origin of the receptors is a man aged 40-49 years in good health and CMV-seropositive.

The rearrangement links TRBV14 to TRBJ1-1, with 7 bases lining up with TRBD1. Trimming removed 4 bases from V and 4 bases from J; junction bases left unmatched: 18. The length of the CDR3 is 18 residues. Germline loops: CDR1 SGHDN, CDR2 FVKESK. The CDR3 sequence: CASSRVDRDRLRGTEAFF. The CDR3 nucleotides read TGTGCCAGCAGCCGGGTTGACAGGGACAGACTACGTGGCACTGAAGCTTTCTTT.

The chain couples TRBV5-1 to TRBJ2-1, with 8 bases fitting TRBD2. From germline, CDR1 is SGHRS and CDR2 YFSETQ. The CDR3 consists of 15 residues. Trimming cost V 2 bases and J 5 bases; bases outside gene matches: 6. The chain's CDR3 is CASSLSGGPNNEQFF. The CDR3 DNA is TGCGCCAGCAGCTTAAGCGGGGGCCCGAACAATGAGCAGTTCTTC.

The rearrangement joins TRBV25-1 to TRBJ1-6; D uncertain. Trimming stripped 5 bases from V and 6 bases from J, with 11 bases between. The CDR3 runs 14 residues. CDR1 and CDR2 (germline): MGHDK, SYGVNS. The CDR3 protein is CASSTGHSNSPLHF. The CDR3 DNA sequence: TGTGCCAGCAGTACTGGTCACAGTAATTCACCCCTCCACTTT.

V usage is TRBV28 and J usage is TRBJ2-1, with D perhaps TRBD2 (6 bases). CDR3 length: 15 amino acids. CDR1 is MDHEN, CDR2 SYDVKM, per germline. V lost 8 bases and J lost 1, with 15 bases in between. In DNA form, the CDR3 reads TGTGCCAGCCGAGCGGGCAGGGAATCCTACAATGAGCAGTTCTTC. It translates to CASRAGRESYNEQFF.

Comments on this clone: The sample has other DNA sequences that encode this CDR3 too. The chain joins TRBV5-1 to TRBJ2-3; possibly TRBD1 for D (5 bases). Germline V lookup: CDR1 SGHRS, CDR2 YFSETQ. Trimming shortened V by 2 bases and J by 6 bases, and 7 bases separated the two germline ends. The CDR3 is made up of 12 amino acids. DNA for the CDR3: TGCGCCAGCAGCTTAGGGGCGGATACGCAGTATTTT. Residues: CASSLGADTQYF.

The V and J genes are TRBV5-1 and TRBJ2-1, with TRBD2 matching over 8 bases. The CDR3 is 16 amino acids. Germline-derived CDR1 and CDR2 are SGHRS and YFSETQ. After removal of 4 bases from V and 9 bases from J, the junction contained 15 bases not matched to a gene. The CDR3 loop is CASSLTGTAGAVEQFF. The CDR3 coding sequence is TGCGCCAGCAGCCTGACGGGTACAGCGGGAGCGGTTGAGCAGTTCTTC. Variable domain in full (rest from reference TRBV5-1 and TRBJ2-1): KAGVTQTPRYLIKTRGQQVTLSCSPISGHRSVSWYQQTPGQGLQFLFEYFSETQRNKGNFPGRFSGRQFSNSRSEMNVSTLELGDSALYLCASSLTGTAGAVEQFFGPGTRLTVL.

V usage is TRBV29-1 and J usage is TRBJ1-1; unclear D gene. The CDR3 is 17 amino acids. The V end was cut by 5 bases, the J end by 0 bases, with 22 bases between. Germline lookup yields CDR1 SQVTM and CDR2 ANQGSEA. In DNA form, the CDR3 reads TGCAGCGTTTCCAGAATTGGAGAACGGCATATGAACACTGAAGCTTTCTTT. Translated, it gives CSVSRIGERHMNTEAFF.

The rearrangement joins TRBV5-1 to TRBJ1-1; no firm D call. Trimming stripped 0 bases from V and 1 base from J, with 7 bases between. The CDR3 covers 14 residues. Germline CDR1 reads SGHRS; CDR2 reads YFSETQ. CDR3 DNA: TGCGCCAGCAGCTTGGGATCAGGGAACACTGAAGCTTTCTTT. Protein sequence: CASSLGSGNTEAFF.

V and J are TRBV6-5 and TRBJ1-6; D is unresolved. Germline CDR1 reads MNHEY; CDR2 reads SVGAGI. There are 15 residues in the CDR3. Trimming shortened V by 0 bases and J by 14 bases, and 17 bases separated the two germline ends. CDR3 region: CASSYSKAGRSSLHF. The CDR3 DNA reads as TGTGCCAGCAGTTACTCGAAAGCGGGCAGGTCTTCCCTCCACTTT.

The genes are TRBV2 and TRBJ1-5, with TRBD1 matching over 7 bases. The CDR3 extends over 14 amino acids. The V segment lost 5 bases and the J segment 3 bases; nucleotides outside the gene matches: 4. Germline values: CDR1 SNHLY, CDR2 FYNNEI. CDR3 sequence (DNA): TGTGCCAGCAGTAGTGACAGGGCCAATCAGCCCCAGCATTTT. It is translated as CASSSDRANQPQHF. Supplemented by reference TRBV2 and TRBJ1-5, the full variable domain reads EPEVTQTPSHQVTQMGQEVILRCVPISNHLYFYWYRQILGQKVEFLVSFYNNEISEKSEIFDDQFSVERPDGSNFTLKIRSTKLEDSAMYFCASSSDRANQPQHFGDGTRLSIL.

This chain uses TRBV27 with TRBJ2-1; 9 bases align to TRBD2. The junction had 12 bases not matched to a gene; V was cut back by 8 bases and J by 10 bases. Germline assignment: CDR1 MNHEY and CDR2 SMNVEV (reference sequence). The CDR3 has 14 residues. The CDR3 region is CASFGLASPTEQFF. The CDR3 nucleotides read TGTGCCAGCTTTGGACTAGCGTCTCCTACAGAGCAGTTCTTC.

The chain uses TRBV5-4 and TRBJ2-7; TRBD2 matches 12 bases. V was pared by 4 bases and J by 0 bases, with 14 bases of the junction left unmatched. CDR1 and CDR2 (germline): SGHNT, YYREEE (reference sequence). This CDR3 is built from 19 residues. CDR3 region: CASSGGLGLAGDPSYEQYF. In DNA form, the CDR3 reads TGTGCCAGCAGCGGCGGTCTGGGACTAGCGGGTGACCCCTCCTACGAGCAGTACTTC.

The chain couples TRBV9 to TRBJ2-7, with 10 positions matching TRBD1. Germline V CDR1 and CDR2: SGDLS, YYNGEE. CDR3 length equals 14 residues. V dropped 3 bases and J dropped 2; count of bases not matched to a gene: 2. The CDR3 nucleotides read TGTGCCAGCAGCGCGACAGGGGGCCCCTACGAGCAGTACTTC. Protein: CASSATGGPYEQYF.

The chain carries TRBV19 and TRBJ2-7; D call uncertain. The ends were cut back, 8 bases at V and 3 bases at J, with 14 bases in the middle. Germline CDR1 is LNHDA and CDR2 is SQIVND (reference sequence). The CDR3 length is 13 residues. The CDR3 bases are TGTGCCAGTTCCCTCCAGAGCGACTACGAGCAGTACTTC. Translating gives CASSLQSDYEQYF.

The V and J genes are TRBV5-4 and TRBJ2-3, with a tentative D call TRBD2 (5 bases). The CDR3 has 12 residues. Germline CDR1 is SGHNT and CDR2 is YYREEE (reference sequence). Trimming shortened V by 4 bases and J by 6 bases, and 9 bases separated the two germline ends. CDR3: CASSGSGDTQYF. The CDR3, as DNA: TGTGCCAGCAGCGGCTCGGGGGATACGCAGTATTTT.

V usage is TRBV6-1 and J usage is TRBJ2-6, with D perhaps TRBD1 (6 bases). There are 16 residues in the CDR3. Looked up from germline, CDR1 is MNHNS and CDR2 is SASEGT. Deletions cut 4 bases from V and 2 bases from J, with 12 bases between. Written as DNA, the CDR3 is TGTGCCAGCAGTGCCTCAGGGGCTGCTGGGGCCAACGTCCTGACTTTC. As protein: CASSASGAAGANVLTF.